Presented here are 2 T cell receptor beta chains from one specimen sequenced in a study of blood T cell repertoires in COVID-19. Clones were read by immunoSEQ multiplex PCR, and TCRdb kept only the in-frame ones, dropping some. The sample holds tens of thousands of clones; about 86% are singletons and the top ten take approximately 7%. Sequences were obtained from peripheral blood. Receptor source: a middle-aged man with active COVID-19.

CDR3 amino acids: CATSPTGGGEQFF. In DNA form, the CDR3 reads TGTGCCACCAGTCCCACAGGGGGAGGGGAGCAGTTCTTC. The J gene is TRBJ2-1, the V gene TRBV24-1; TRBD1 is a possible D gene (8 bases). The V and J ends lost 6 bases and 10 bases respectively, with 15 bases between them. CDR3 length equals 13 residues. CDR1 is KGHDR and CDR2 is SFDVKD in the germline V gene.

The chain couples TRBV5-1 to TRBJ1-6; D is perhaps TRBD1 (5 bases). V was trimmed by 2 bases and J by 5 bases, leaving 14 bases between them. The CDR3 has 16 amino acids. Germline V gene sequence: CDR1 SGHRS, CDR2 YFSETQ. CDR3 DNA sequence: TGCGCCAGCAGCTTAATGGGGGGTCAAAATAATTCACCCCTCCACTTT. Its translation: CASSLMGGQNNSPLHF.